This is a list of T cell receptor beta chains from one sample in a study of T-cell reconstitution after alpha-beta-depleted transplantation in children. TCRdb ran MiXCR on the PCR reads and lists one entry per CDR3 protein. Altogether 200,000 to 250,000 distinct CDR3 sequences are present, 8% to 9.5% being singletons, with the ten largest covering 5% to 7%. The material was PBMCs from the stem cell graft donor, obtained from the stem cell graft. These receptor sequences come from a human donor who donated a stem cell graft to a child with acute lymphoblastic leukemia. Each CDR3 is given with its conserved first and last residue. The order of the fields is J gene, V gene, CDR3 protein.

TRBJ2-1 TRBV27 CASWGQDLINEQFF
TRBJ2-5 TRBV19 CASSTREQETQYF
TRBJ2-7 TRBV5-1 CASSPMESEQYF
TRBJ1-3 TRBV30 CAWSPRTGAGNTIYF
TRBJ2-1 TRBV6-2/TRBV6-3 CASSYSTVRGGNEQFF
TRBJ1-5 TRBV20-1 CSAGTGGGEPQHF
TRBJ2-5 TRBV15 CATSGKTQGGAIPGQETQYF
TRBJ2-7 TRBV6-2/TRBV6-3 CASSSLTGVPYEQYF
TRBJ1-2 TRBV4-1 CASSQVGQGAYYGYTF
TRBJ2-3 TRBV20-1 CSADPGITDTQYF
TRBJ1-3 TRBV4-3 CASSQDLGSGNTIYF